This TCR beta chain was captured by sequencing in a study of OX40 agonist ivuxolimab in advanced cancers. Study as a whole: Three patients, one with hepatocellular carcinoma and two with cutaneous melanoma, responded partially.

The repertoire was sequenced with immunoSEQ multiplex PCR; TCRdb's copy has only in-frame clones and lacks some. Of roughly 100,000 clones in the sample, more than 85% were seen once. Trimming removed 8 bases from V and 0 bases from J, with 5 bases in between. CDR1 is MDHEN and CDR2 is SYDVKM in the germline V gene. The CDR3 runs to 12 residues. This TCR was sampled from an adult with an advanced solid tumor such as melanoma, head and neck, liver or kidney cancer. V usage is TRBV28 and J usage is TRBJ2-1, with D uncertain. Sequenced here: CD4+ or CD8+ T cells sorted from blood, sampled in a trial of the OX40 agonist ivuxolimab. The CDR3 sequence: CASGYSYNEQFF. For the CDR3, the DNA is TGTGCCAGCGGGTACTCCTACAATGAGCAGTTCTTC.